This entry is about one TCR beta chain. This CDR3 has 13 residues. V lost 5 bases, J lost 3 bases, and 12 bases lay in between. Per the germline V gene, CDR1 is SGHRS and CDR2 is YFSETQ. In the PCR, 60 Vbeta and 13 Jbeta primers were used. How the authors handled the data: In a later analysis, around 12 million of some 80 million unique beta chains occurred in at least two donors. Some clones are missing from TCRdb's copy, which holds only in-frame ones; the method was immunoSEQ multiplex PCR. V and J calls plus clone size are reproduced from that table; the DNA served to infer D and trimming. The table shows around 100,000 clones, with 70% occurring only once. The data belong to a study of cytomegalovirus exposure and HLA in healthy donors. Study summary: In a previous analysis, some 120 million unique TCR beta sequences were found from 170 million or so T cells.

Each donor was healthy, and each was a bone marrow donor. This clonotype was obtained from a man in his forties or fifties in good health and CMV-seropositive. The V and J genes are TRBV5-1 and TRBJ2-7, with a weak D call TRBD1 (6 bases). Source material: PBMCs. The CDR3 DNA sequence: TGCGCCAGCAGGTCGGACAGTATCTACGAGCAGTACTTC. Residues: CASRSDSIYEQYF.